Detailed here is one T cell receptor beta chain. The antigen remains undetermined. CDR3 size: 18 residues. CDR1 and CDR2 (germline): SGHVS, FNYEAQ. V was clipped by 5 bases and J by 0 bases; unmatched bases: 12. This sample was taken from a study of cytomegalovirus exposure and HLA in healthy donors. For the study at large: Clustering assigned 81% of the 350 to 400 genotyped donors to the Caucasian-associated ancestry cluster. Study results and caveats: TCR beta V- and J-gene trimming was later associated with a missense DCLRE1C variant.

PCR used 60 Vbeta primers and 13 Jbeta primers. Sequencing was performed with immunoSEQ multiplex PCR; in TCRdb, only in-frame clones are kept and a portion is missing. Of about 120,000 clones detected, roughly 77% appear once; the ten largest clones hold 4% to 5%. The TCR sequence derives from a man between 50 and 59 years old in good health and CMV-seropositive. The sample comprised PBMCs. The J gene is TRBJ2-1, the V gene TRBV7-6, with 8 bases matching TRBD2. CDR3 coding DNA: TGTGCCAGCAGCCTCTCCGGGGGGGTAGCGAGCTCCTACAATGAGCAGTTCTTC. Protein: CASSLSGGVASSYNEQFF. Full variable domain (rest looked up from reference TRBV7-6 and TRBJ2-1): GAGVSQSPRYKVTKRGQDVALRCDPISGHVSLYWYRQALGQGPEFLTYFNYEAQQDKSGLPNDRFSAERPEGSISTLTIQRTEQRDSAMYRCASSLSGGVASSYNEQFFGPGTRLTVL.